This TCR beta chain stems from a study of T-cell reconstitution after alpha-beta-depleted transplantation in children (dated by TCRdb to the mid-2010s). Study-level background: Using TCR repertoire profiling, the study quantitatively followed how T-cell immune reconstitution unfolded in children after TCRalphabeta/CD19-depleted allogeneic hematopoietic cell transplantation. Broad study findings and their caveats: The apparently early recovery of alphabetaT-cell counts about two months after transplant reportedly depended on only several hundred rapidly expanded clones that came from non-depleted graft cells. The high TCRbeta diversity at day 60 in some patients was ascribed to recipient T cells and intrathymic progenitors that had survived conditioning. Over subsequent months, a decline in hyperexpanded clone frequencies was noted, and after one year, T-cell counts and TCRbeta diversity were mostly ascribed to newly produced T cells.

From the germline V gene (reference sequence), CDR1 is DFQATT and CDR2 is SNEGSKA. The junction shows trimming of 4 bases on V and 6 bases on J, and the gene matches do not reach 5 bases of it. The CDR3 runs 14 residues from the cysteine to the phenylalanine. Of all the DNA, just the CDR3 is kept, 42 bases in frame from base 1. The receptor library was made with PCR. The sequencer listed for this sample is Illumina HiSeq 2500. To normalize quantification of the TCRbeta repertoire, the TCR libraries were built with molecular barcoding that relied on unique molecular identifiers. TCRdb reanalyzed the raw reads on its own, using fastp at Q25 for trimming and MiXCR for clone calling, and kept in-frame beta chains. Under each unique CDR3 protein, matching rows form one entry showing the most common genes and DNA. A total of hundreds of thousands of distinct CDR3 sequences appear in this sample, 10% to 15% of them only once. 2.2% of the sample rests with the top ten.

This clonotype was counted only a few times. It lacks a known antigen. Qualities for individual bases were not recorded, and no much larger clone is one base off. What this sample's treatment or condition label stands for: allogeneic hematopoietic cell transplantation with graft depleted of TCRalphabeta T cells and CD19 B cells. TCRalphabeta/CD19-depleted allogeneic hematopoietic cell grafts were given to the transplant recipients, all of whom were children. Sequencing used PBMCs, mostly from graft donor cells, obtained 360 days after TCRalphabeta/CD19-depleted stem cell transplant. Recombination linked TRBV20-1 to TRBJ1-5; 11 bases in the middle match TRBD1. This sequence was found in a male patient aged 10-17 years who had a stem cell transplant for acute myeloid leukemia, so the T cells may come from the graft donor. The nucleotide sequence reads as follows: TGCAGTGCTAAGGAGGGGACAGGGGGTCAGCCCCAGCATTTT. The encoded protein is CSAKEGTGGQPQHF.